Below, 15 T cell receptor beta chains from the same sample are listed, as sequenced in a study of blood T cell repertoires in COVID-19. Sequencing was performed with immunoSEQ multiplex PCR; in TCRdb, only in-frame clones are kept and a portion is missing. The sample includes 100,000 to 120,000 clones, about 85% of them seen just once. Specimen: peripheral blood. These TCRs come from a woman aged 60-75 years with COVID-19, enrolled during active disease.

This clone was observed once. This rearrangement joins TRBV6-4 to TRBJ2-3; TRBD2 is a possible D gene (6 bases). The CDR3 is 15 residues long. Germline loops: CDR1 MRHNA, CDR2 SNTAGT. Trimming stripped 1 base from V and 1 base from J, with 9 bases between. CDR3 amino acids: CASSDLADGTDTQYF. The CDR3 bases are TGTGCCAGCAGTGACTTAGCGGACGGCACAGATACGCAGTATTTT.

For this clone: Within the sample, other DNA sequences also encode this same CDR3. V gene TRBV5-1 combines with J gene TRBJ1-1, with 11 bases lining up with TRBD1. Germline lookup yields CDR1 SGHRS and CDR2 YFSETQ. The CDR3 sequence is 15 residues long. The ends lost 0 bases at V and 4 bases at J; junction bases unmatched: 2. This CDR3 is CASSLAGTGGTEAFF. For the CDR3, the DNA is TGCGCCAGCAGCTTGGCTGGGACAGGGGGCACTGAAGCTTTCTTT.

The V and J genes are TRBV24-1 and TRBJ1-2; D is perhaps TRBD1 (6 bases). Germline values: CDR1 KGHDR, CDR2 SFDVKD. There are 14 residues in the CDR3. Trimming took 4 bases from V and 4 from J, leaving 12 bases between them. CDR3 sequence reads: CATSESDRTYGYTF. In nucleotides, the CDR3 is TGTGCCACCAGTGAGTCCGACAGGACCTATGGCTACACCTTC.

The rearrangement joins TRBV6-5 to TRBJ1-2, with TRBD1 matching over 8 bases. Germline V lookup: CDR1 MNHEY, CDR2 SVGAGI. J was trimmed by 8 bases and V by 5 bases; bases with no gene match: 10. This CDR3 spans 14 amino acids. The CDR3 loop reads CASSTGTGMGGYTF. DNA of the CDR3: TGTGCCAGCAGTACCGGGACAGGTATGGGCGGCTACACCTTC.

The CDR3 protein is CASSSQTGHYGYTF. DNA for the CDR3: TGTGCCAGCAGCTCGCAGACAGGGCACTATGGCTACACCTTC. This sequence joins TRBV9 and TRBJ1-2; 7 bases map to TRBD1. Per the germline V gene, CDR1 is SGDLS and CDR2 is YYNGEE. The CDR3 runs 14 residues. The ends lost 4 bases at V and 3 bases at J; junction bases unmatched: 6.

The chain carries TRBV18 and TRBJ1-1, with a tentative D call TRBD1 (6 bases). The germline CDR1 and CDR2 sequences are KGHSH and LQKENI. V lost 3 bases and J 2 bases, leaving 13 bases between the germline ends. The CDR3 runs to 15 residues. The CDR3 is CASSPGRQANTEAFF. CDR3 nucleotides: TGTGCCAGCTCACCGGGGAGACAGGCCAACACTGAAGCTTTCTTT.

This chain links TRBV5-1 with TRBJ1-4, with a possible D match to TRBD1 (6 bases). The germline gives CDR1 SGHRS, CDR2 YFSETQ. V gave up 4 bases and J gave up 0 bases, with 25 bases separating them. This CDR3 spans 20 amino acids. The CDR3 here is CASSLQPRTDETATNEKLFF. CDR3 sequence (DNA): TGCGCCAGCAGCCTGCAACCTCGGACAGATGAAACTGCAACTAATGAAAAACTGTTTTTT.

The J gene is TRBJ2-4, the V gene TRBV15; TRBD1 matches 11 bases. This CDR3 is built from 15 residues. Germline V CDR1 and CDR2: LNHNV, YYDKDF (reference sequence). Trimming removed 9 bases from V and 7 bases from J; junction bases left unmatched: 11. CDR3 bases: TGTGCCACGGGCTGGACAGGGGGCGGAGGGAACATTCAGTACTTC. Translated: CATGWTGGGGNIQYF.

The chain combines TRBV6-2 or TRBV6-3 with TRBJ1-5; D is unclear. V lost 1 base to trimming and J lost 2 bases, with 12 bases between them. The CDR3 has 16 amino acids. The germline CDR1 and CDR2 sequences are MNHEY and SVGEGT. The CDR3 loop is CASSYYTPGGNQPQHF. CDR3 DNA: TGTGCCAGCAGTTACTACACTCCCGGGGGCAATCAGCCCCAGCATTTT.

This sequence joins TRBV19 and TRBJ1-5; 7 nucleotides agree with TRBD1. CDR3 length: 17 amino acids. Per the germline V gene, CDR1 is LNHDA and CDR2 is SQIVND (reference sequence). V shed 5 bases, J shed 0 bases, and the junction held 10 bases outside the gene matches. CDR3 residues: CASSQQGQQNSNQPQHF. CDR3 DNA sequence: TGTGCCAGTAGTCAACAGGGACAGCAGAATAGCAATCAGCCCCAGCATTTT.

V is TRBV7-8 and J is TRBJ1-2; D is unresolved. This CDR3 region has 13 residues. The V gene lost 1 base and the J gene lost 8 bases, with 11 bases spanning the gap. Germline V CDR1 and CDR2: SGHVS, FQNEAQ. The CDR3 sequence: CASSLVGTEGYTF. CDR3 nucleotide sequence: TGTGCCAGCAGCTTAGTCGGAACAGAGGGCTACACCTTC.

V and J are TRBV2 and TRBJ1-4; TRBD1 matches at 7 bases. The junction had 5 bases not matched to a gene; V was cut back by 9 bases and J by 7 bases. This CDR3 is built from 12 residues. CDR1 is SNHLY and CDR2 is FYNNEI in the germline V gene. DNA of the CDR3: TGTGCCAGTACCGGGACAGCTGAAAAACTGTTTTTT. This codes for CASTGTAEKLFF.

For the CDR3, the DNA is TGCAGCGTTGGGTTACTAGCGGGGGGGATCACAGATACGCAGTATTTT. This gives the protein CSVGLLAGGITDTQYF. The chain is built from TRBV29-1 and TRBJ2-3; TRBD2 matches at 13 bases. CDR1 and CDR2 (germline): SQVTM, ANQGSEA. After removal of 4 bases from V and 2 bases from J, the junction contained 6 bases not matched to a gene. This CDR3 spans 16 amino acids.

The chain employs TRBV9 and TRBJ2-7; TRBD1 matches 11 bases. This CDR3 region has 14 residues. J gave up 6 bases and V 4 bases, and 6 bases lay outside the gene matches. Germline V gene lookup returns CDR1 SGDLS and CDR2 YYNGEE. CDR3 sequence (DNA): TGTGCCAGCAGCTTACCGGGACAGGGGGTCGAGCAGTACTTC. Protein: CASSLPGQGVEQYF.

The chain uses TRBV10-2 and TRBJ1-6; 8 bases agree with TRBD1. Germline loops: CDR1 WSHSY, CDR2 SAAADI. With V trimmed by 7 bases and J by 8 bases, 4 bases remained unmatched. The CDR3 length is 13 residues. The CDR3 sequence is CASTGQVYSPLHF. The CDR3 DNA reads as TGCGCCAGCACGGGACAGGTGTATTCACCCCTCCACTTT.